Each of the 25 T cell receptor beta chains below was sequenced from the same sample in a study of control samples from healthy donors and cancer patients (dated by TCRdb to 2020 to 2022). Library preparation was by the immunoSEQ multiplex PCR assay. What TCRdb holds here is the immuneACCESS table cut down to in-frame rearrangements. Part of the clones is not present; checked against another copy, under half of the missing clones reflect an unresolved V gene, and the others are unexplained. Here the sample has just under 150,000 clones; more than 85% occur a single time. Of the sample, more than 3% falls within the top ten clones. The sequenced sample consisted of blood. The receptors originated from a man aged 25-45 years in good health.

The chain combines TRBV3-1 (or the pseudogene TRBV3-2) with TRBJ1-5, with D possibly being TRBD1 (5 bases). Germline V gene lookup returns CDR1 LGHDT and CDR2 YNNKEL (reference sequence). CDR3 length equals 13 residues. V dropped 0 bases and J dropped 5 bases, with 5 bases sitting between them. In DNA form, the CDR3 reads TGTGCCAGCAGCCAAGAGGGGGATCAGCCCCAGCATTTT. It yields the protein CASSQEGDQPQHF.

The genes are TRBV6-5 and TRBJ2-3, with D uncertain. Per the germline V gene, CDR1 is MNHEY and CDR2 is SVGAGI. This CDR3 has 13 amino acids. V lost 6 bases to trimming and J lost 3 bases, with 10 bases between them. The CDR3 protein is CASSAYGTDTQYF. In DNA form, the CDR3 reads TGTGCCAGCAGCGCCTACGGGACAGATACGCAGTATTTT.

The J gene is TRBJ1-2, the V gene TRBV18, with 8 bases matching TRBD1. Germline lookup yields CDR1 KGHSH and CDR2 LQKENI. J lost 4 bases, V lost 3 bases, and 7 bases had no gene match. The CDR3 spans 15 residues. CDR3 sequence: CASSPEQGEIYGYTF. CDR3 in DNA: TGTGCCAGCTCACCCGAACAGGGGGAAATCTATGGCTACACCTTC.

The CDR3 DNA follows: TGTGCCAGCAGCGCGGGACACCAAAACACTGAAGCTTTCTTT. Protein: CASSAGHQNTEAFF. The chain uses TRBV9 and TRBJ1-1; possible D gene TRBD1, 6 bases. The V gene's germline CDR1 is SGDLS and CDR2 YYNGEE. V was pared by 3 bases and J by 2 bases, with 11 bases between. The CDR3 has 14 residues.

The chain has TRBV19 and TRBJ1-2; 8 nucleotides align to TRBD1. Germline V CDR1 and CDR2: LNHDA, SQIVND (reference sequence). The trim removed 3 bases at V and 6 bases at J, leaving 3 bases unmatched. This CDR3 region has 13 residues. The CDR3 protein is CASSIWTGNGYTF. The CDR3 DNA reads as TGTGCCAGTAGTATTTGGACAGGGAATGGCTACACCTTC.

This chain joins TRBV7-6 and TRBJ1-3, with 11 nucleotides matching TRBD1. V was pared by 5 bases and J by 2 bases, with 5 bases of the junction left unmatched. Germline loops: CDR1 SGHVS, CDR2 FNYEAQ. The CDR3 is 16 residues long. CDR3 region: CASSGPGQGAGNTIYF. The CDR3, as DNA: TGTGCCAGCAGCGGCCCGGGACAGGGGGCTGGAAACACCATATATTTT.

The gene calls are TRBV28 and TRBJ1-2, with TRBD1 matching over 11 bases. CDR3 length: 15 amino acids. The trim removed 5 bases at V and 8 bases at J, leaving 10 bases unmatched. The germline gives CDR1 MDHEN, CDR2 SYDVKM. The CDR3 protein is CASSIPGQGVGGYTF. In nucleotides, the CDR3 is TGTGCCAGCAGTATACCGGGACAGGGGGTAGGAGGCTACACCTTC.

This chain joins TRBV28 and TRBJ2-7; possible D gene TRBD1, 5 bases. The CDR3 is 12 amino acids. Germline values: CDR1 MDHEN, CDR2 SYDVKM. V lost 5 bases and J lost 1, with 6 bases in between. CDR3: CASSQGSYEQYF. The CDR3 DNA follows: TGTGCCAGCAGTCAGGGATCCTACGAGCAGTACTTC.

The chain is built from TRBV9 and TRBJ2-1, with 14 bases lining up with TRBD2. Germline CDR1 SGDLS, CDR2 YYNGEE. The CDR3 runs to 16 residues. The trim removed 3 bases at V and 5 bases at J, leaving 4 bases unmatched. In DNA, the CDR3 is TGTGCCAGCAGCGAGGGGACTAGCGGGGGAGACAATGAGCAGTTCTTC. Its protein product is CASSEGTSGGDNEQFF. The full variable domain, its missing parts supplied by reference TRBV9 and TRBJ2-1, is DSGVTQTPKHLITATGQRVTLRCSPRSGDLSVYWYQQSLDQGLQFLIQYYNGEERAKGNILERFSAQQFPDLHSELNLSSLELGDSALYFCASSEGTSGGDNEQFFGPGTRLTVL.

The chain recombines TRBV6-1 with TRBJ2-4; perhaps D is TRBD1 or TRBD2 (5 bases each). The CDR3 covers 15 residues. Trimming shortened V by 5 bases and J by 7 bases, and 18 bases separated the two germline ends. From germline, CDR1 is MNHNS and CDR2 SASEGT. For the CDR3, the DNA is TGTGCCAGCAGTTTAAACGGGGCAGTCTCCAACATTCAGTACTTC. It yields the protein CASSLNGAVSNIQYF.

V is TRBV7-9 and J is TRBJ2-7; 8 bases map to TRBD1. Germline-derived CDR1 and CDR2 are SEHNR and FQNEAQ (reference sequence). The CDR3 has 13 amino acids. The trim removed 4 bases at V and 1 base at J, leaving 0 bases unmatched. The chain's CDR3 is CASSWTGSYEQYF. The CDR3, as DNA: TGTGCCAGCAGCTGGACAGGGTCCTACGAGCAGTACTTC.

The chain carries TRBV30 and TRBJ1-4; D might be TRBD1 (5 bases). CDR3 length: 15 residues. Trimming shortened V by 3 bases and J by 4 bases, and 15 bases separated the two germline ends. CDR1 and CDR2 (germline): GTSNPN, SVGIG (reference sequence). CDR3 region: CAWSPGTADNEKLFF. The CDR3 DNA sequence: TGTGCCTGGAGCCCTGGGACGGCCGATAATGAAAAACTGTTTTTT. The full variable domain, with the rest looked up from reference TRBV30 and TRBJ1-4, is SQTIHQWPATLVQPVGSPLSLECTVEGTSNPNLYWYRQAAGRGLQLLFYSVGIGQISSEVPQNLSASRPQDRQFILSSKKLLLSDSGFYLCAWSPGTADNEKLFFGSGTQLSVL.

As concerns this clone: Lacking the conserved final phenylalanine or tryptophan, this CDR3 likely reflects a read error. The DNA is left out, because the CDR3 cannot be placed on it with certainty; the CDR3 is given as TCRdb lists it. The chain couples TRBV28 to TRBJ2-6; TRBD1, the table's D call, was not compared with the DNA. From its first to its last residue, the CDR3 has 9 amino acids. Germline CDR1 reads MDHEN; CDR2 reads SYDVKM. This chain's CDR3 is CASSRDREI.

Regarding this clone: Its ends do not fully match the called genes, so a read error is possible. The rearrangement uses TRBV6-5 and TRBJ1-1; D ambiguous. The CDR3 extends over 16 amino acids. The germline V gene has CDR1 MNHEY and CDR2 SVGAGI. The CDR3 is CASRYSVGSTGTEAFF. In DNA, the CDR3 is TGTGCCAGCAGGTACTCCGTAGGCAGTACGGGCACTGAAGCTTTCTTT.

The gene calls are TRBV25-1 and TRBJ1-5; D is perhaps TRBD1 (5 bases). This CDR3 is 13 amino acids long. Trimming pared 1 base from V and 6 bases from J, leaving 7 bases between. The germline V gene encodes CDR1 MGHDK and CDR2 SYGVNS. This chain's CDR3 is CASSESGLQPQHF. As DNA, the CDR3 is TGTGCCAGCAGTGAATCAGGGCTTCAGCCCCAGCATTTT.

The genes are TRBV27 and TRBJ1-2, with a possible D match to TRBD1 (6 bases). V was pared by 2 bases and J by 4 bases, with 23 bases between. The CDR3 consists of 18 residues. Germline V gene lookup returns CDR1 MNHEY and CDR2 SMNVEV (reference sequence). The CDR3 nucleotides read TGTGCCAGCAGTTTAGGCGGACAGCGGATGCTGGGGGTCTATGGCTACACCTTC. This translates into CASSLGGQRMLGVYGYTF.

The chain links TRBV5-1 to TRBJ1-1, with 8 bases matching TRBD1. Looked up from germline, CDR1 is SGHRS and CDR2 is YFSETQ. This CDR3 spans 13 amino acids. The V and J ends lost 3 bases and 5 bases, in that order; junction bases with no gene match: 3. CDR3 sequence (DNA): TGCGCCAGCAGCTCTACAGGGGGGACTGAAGCTTTCTTT. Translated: CASSSTGGTEAFF. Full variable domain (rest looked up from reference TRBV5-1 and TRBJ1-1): KAGVTQTPRYLIKTRGQQVTLSCSPISGHRSVSWYQQTPGQGLQFLFEYFSETQRNKGNFPGRFSGRQFSNSRSEMNVSTLELGDSALYLCASSSTGGTEAFFGQGTRLTVV.

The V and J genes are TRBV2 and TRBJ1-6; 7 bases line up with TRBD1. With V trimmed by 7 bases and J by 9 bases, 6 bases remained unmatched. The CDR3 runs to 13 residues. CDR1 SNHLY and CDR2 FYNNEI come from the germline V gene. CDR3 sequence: CASTPGGGSPLHF. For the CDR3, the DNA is TGTGCCAGCACCCCAGGGGGTGGTTCACCCCTCCACTTT.

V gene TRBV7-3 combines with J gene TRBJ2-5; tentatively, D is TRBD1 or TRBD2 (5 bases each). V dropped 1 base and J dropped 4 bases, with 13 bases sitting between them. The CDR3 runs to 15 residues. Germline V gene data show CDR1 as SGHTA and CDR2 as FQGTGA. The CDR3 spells CASSLSGGRAETQYF. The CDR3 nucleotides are TGTGCCAGCAGCTTAAGTGGGGGTAGGGCAGAGACCCAGTACTTC.

CDR3 DNA sequence: TGTGCCAGCAGCTTTGAATCGATCCAGGGAAGCGAGCAGTACTTC. Protein product: CASSFESIQGSEQYF. V usage is TRBV5-6 and J usage is TRBJ2-7; a possible D gene is TRBD1 (5 bases). The CDR3 consists of 15 residues. Trimming took off 2 bases at V and 6 bases at J, with 18 bases between the two ends. From germline, CDR1 is SGHDT and CDR2 YYEEEE.

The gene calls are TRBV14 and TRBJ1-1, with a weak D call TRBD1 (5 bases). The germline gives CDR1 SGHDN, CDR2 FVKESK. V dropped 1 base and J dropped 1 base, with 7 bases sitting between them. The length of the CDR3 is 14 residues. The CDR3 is CASSQVGGNTEAFF. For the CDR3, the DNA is TGTGCCAGCAGCCAAGTGGGGGGGAACACTGAAGCTTTCTTT.

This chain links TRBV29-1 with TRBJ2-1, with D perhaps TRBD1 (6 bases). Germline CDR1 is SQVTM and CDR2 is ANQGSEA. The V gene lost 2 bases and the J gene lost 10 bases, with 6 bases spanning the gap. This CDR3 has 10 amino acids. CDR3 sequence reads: CSVERGEQFF. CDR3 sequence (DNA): TGCAGCGTTGAAAGGGGGGAGCAGTTCTTC.

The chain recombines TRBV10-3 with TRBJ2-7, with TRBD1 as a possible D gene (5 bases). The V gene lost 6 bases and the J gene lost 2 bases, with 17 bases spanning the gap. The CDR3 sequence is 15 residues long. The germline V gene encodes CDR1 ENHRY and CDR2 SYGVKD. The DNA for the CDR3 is TGTGCCATCAGGGTGGACACTCGGACGCCCTACGAGCAGTACTTC. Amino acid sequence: CAIRVDTRTPYEQYF.

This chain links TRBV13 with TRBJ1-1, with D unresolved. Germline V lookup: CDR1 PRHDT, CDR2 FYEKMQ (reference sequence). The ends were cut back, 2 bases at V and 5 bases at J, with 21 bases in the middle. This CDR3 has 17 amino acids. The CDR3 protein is CASSLYLVRSPLTEAFF. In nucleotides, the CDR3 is TGTGCCAGCAGCTTATACCTAGTCCGGTCCCCCCTGACTGAAGCTTTCTTT.

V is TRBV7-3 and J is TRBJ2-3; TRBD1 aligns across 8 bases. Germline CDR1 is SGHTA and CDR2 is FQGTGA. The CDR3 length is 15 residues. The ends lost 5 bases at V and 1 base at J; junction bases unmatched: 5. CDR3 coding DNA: TGTGCCAGCAGCCCCGGGACAGGTCGCACAGATACGCAGTATTTT. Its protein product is CASSPGTGRTDTQYF.